A selection of T cell receptor beta chains follows, all from one sample in a study of cytomegalovirus exposure and HLA in healthy donors. Clones were read by immunoSEQ multiplex PCR, and TCRdb kept only the in-frame ones, dropping some. Of around 150,000 clones in the sample, over 70% were seen once. Sample: PBMCs. The receptors derive from a woman in her thirties or forties in good health and CMV-seronegative. The CDR3 runs from the conserved cysteine through the conserved F or W. The D gene is left open where the match is weak. Where a row states a size, it is once, few, many or the class of an expanded clone; other rows omit it.

d_call	v_call	clone_size	j_call	cdr3_nt	cdr3_aa
-	TRBV27	-	TRBJ2-1	TGTGCCAGCAGTTTATCCAACGCGGGGCGGGGGCGGCAGTTCTTC	CASSLSNAGRGRQFF
TRBD1	TRBV5-6	-	TRBJ1-2	TGTGCCAGCAGCCGTGGACAGGCGGAACTCTATGGCTACACCTTC	CASSRGQAELYGYTF
-	TRBV14	-	TRBJ1-3	TGTGCCAGCAGCCAAGATCGGGGAATCTCTGGAAACACCATATATTTT	CASSQDRGISGNTIYF
TRBD1	TRBV27	-	TRBJ1-2	TGTGCCAGTTCGGACAGGGCGAACTATGGCTACACCTTC	CASSDRANYGYTF
TRBD2	TRBV27	-	TRBJ2-3	TGTGCCAGCAGTCCCCATCTAGCGGGGGGGCCTTACACAGATACGCAGTATTTT	CASSPHLAGGPYTDTQYF
-	TRBV7-9	-	TRBJ1-5	TGTGCCAGCAGCCGACTGAGCAATCAGCCCCAGCATTTT	CASSRLSNQPQHF
-	TRBV5-1	-	TRBJ1-1	TGCGCCAGCAGCTTTCTTGGCCCCTCCGCTGAAGCTTTCTTT	CASSFLGPSAEAFF
-	TRBV7-8	few	TRBJ1-5	TGTGCCAGCAGCTTAAAGCCAGGGTACCCGCCCCAGCATTTT	CASSLKPGYPPQHF
TRBD1	TRBV15	-	TRBJ1-3	TGTGCCACCAGCTATCTTACAGGGGGCCTAGGAAACACCATATATTTT	CATSYLTGGLGNTIYF
-	TRBV29-1	-	TRBJ1-1	TGCAGCGTTGTAATGAACACTGAAGCTTTCTTT	CSVVMNTEAFF
-	TRBV7-9	-	TRBJ1-2	TGTGCCAAAGAGACCCCACAGGGTTCGGCCTTCGGCTACACCTTC	CAKETPQGSAFGYTF
-	TRBV10-1	-	TRBJ2-3	TGCGCCAGCGGGAGAAGCACAGATACGCAGTATTTT	CASGRSTDTQYF
-	TRBV9	-	TRBJ2-6	TGTGCCAGCAGCCCCCAACTGCACTCTGGGGCCAACGTCCTGACTTTC	CASSPQLHSGANVLTF
TRBD1	TRBV18	-	TRBJ2-7	TGTGCCAGCTCACCACAAAGGCAGGGGGCTTACGAGCAGTACTTC	CASSPQRQGAYEQYF
-	TRBV5-6	-	TRBJ1-5	TGTGCCAGCAGCTTGGCCACAGGTAGAATCCAGCATTTT	CASSLATGRIQHF
TRBD1	TRBV6-5	once	TRBJ2-2	TGTGCCAGCAGTAGGGACAGGGGTAACACCGGGGAGCTGTTTTTT	CASSRDRGNTGELFF
-	TRBV7-2	once	TRBJ2-1	TGTGCCAGCAGCTTAAGACAAAACTACAATGAGCAGTTCTTC	CASSLRQNYNEQFF
-	TRBV7-9	-	TRBJ1-1	TGTGCCAGCAGCTTAACTACCAAGTTTGCTTTCTTT	CASSLTTKFAFF
TRBD1	TRBV27	-	TRBJ2-7	TGTGCCACCTCATGGGGACAGGGGGGATCCGAGCAGTACTTC	CATSWGQGGSEQYF
-	TRBV5-1	once	TRBJ1-6	TGCGCCAGCAGCTGGACAGCCGATAATTCACCCCTCCACTTT	CASSWTADNSPLHF
TRBD1	TRBV25-1	-	TRBJ1-2	TGTGCCAGCAGTGAATCCTTGGGACAGGGAAACTATGGCTACACCTTC	CASSESLGQGNYGYTF
TRBD1	TRBV6-1	-	TRBJ1-5	TGTGCCAGCAGTGTTATACAGGGGGCCAGCAATCAGCCCCAGCATTTT	CASSVIQGASNQPQHF
TRBD1	TRBV5-1	-	TRBJ1-5	TGCGCCAGCAGCCCAGGGGACAGGGGGGGCAATCAGCCCCAGCATTTT	CASSPGDRGGNQPQHF
-	TRBV5-1	-	TRBJ1-3	TGCGCCAGCAGCTTTTCGGGAGAGGGGTTCTCTGGAAACACCATATATTTT	CASSFSGEGFSGNTIYF
-	TRBV29-1	-	TRBJ2-7	TGCAGCGTTGATTCCGCGGCCTCCTACGAGCAGTACTTC	CSVDSAASYEQYF
-	TRBV7-9	few	TRBJ2-2	TGTGCCAGCAGCCGTCAGGCGGGGTCGAACACCGGGGAGCTGTTTTTT	CASSRQAGSNTGELFF
-	TRBV29-1	-	TRBJ1-3	TGCAGCGTTGCGGACAGTGCGGTAAACACCATATATTTT	CSVADSAVNTIYF
TRBD1	TRBV29-1	-	TRBJ2-2	TGCAGCGTTGGGGGACAGGGAATCACCGGGGAGCTGTTTTTT	CSVGGQGITGELFF
-	TRBV27	-	TRBJ1-2	TGTGCCAGCAGTCAAACCTCAGGGATTGTTTATGGCTACACCTTC	CASSQTSGIVYGYTF
-	TRBV6-5	-	TRBJ1-2	TGTGCCAGCAGTTACCGGGGGTTAGCTAACTATGGCTACACCTTC	CASSYRGLANYGYTF
-	TRBV4-1	-	TRBJ2-4	TGCGCCAGCGGCCCCCTTGGTTCCGGCGGAAACATTCAGTACTTC	CASGPLGSGGNIQYF
TRBD1	TRBV7-9	-	TRBJ2-7	TGTGCCAGCATCGGACAGGTCGACTCCTACGAGCAGTACTTC	CASIGQVDSYEQYF
TRBD1	TRBV5-4	-	TRBJ2-1	TGTGCCAGCAGCCAGGGGACAGTAAACAATGAGCAGTTCTTC	CASSQGTVNNEQFF
TRBD2	TRBV6-5	-	TRBJ2-3	TGTGCCAGCGGGGCCGGTCTAGCGGGCCCAGATACGCAGTATTTT	CASGAGLAGPDTQYF
-	TRBV5-4	-	TRBJ1-2	TGTGCCAGCAGCTCAAACTATGGCTACACCTTC	CASSSNYGYTF
TRBD1	TRBV5-1	-	TRBJ1-1	TGCGCCAGCAGCTCTCCCCCTGGGGACAGTAGGATGAACACTGAAGCTTTCTTT	CASSSPPGDSRMNTEAFF
-	TRBV27	once	TRBJ1-5	TGTGCCAGCAGTTTATACCCCATGGGTTCGGGGTTCCCCCAGCATTTT	CASSLYPMGSGFPQHF
TRBD1	TRBV5-1	-	TRBJ1-1	TGCGCCAGCAGCCCCGACAGGGCCCTGCAGAACACTGAAGCTTTCTTT	CASSPDRALQNTEAFF
TRBD1	TRBV18	once	TRBJ1-2	TGTGCCAGCTCACCAGGGACAGGGGGTTATGGCTACACCTTC	CASSPGTGGYGYTF
-	TRBV25-1	-	TRBJ1-2	TGTGCCAGCAGGTTGGAGAATCGGGGCTACACCTTC	CASRLENRGYTF
TRBD1	TRBV10-3	-	TRBJ2-1	TGTGCCATCAGCTCCCGGGACAGCTCCTACAATGAGCAGTTCTTC	CAISSRDSSYNEQFF
TRBD1	TRBV11-1	-	TRBJ2-7	TGTGCCAGCAGCCCCCGGGACAGGACCTACGAGCAGTACTTC	CASSPRDRTYEQYF
TRBD2	TRBV6-5	-	TRBJ2-3	TGTGCCAGCAGTTCCCGCCTAGCGGGGGGAGATACGCAGTATTTT	CASSSRLAGGDTQYF
TRBD1	TRBV7-9	-	TRBJ2-5	TGTGCCAGCAGCTCCCCACGGACAGGGGCCGAAGAGACCCAGTACTTC	CASSSPRTGAEETQYF
-	TRBV5-1	-	TRBJ1-6	TGCGCCAGCAGCTTGGGAGCAGCGGGCTCCTATAATTCACCCCTCCACTTT	CASSLGAAGSYNSPLHF
-	TRBV5-1	few	TRBJ2-5	TGCGCCAGCAGCCCGAAGAACCAGGGGATCAACCGAAAAATAGAGACCCAGTACTTC	CASSPKNQGINRKIETQYF
-	TRBV5-1	-	TRBJ2-2	TGCGCCAGCAGCTTGGGCGGCGGAGGGTACACCGGGGAGCTGTTTTTT	CASSLGGGGYTGELFF
-	TRBV7-9	-	TRBJ2-2	TGTGCCAGCAGCTTAGTGGTTGTGGCGGGGTCGATGACCGGGGAGCTGTTTTTT	CASSLVVVAGSMTGELFF
-	TRBV5-1	-	TRBJ2-7	TGCGCCAGCAGCAATATGACAGGAAACTACGAGCAGTACTTC	CASSNMTGNYEQYF